Listed here are 17 T cell receptor beta chains from one sample, sequenced in a study of CD8+CD57+ T cells in acquired aplastic anemia. TCR beta VDJ and CDR3 profiles were obtained from a genomic DNA template. TCRdb reanalysed the reads using MiXCR and keeps one entry per CDR3 protein. The table has about 160,000 distinct CDR3 sequences, around 50% seen once. Those patients picked for sequencing had displayed CD8+CD57+ cell expansion on flow cytometry. Sequenced sample: sorted CD4+, CD8+, or CD8+CD57+ T cells (not recorded which) from PBMCs. These receptors came from a human donor with aplastic anemia.

This clonotype came up a few times. This chain uses TRBV7-9 with TRBJ2-7; TRBD2 matches 8 bases. Trimming cost V 5 bases and J 7 bases; bases outside gene matches: 10. Germline CDR1 reads SEHNR; CDR2 reads FQNEAQ (reference sequence). CDR3 length: 14 amino acids. CDR3 DNA: TGTGCCAGCAGCAACGCGGGGGGAGCTTTGGAGCAGTACTTC. Amino acid sequence: CASSNAGGALEQYF.

The chain carries TRBV20-1 and TRBJ2-7; D is ambiguous. V was clipped by 5 bases and J by 6 bases, with 11 bases between them. This CDR3 is built from 11 residues. Germline values: CDR1 DFQATT, CDR2 SNEGSKA (reference sequence). The CDR3: CSAPSSPEQYF. CDR3 in DNA: TGCAGTGCTCCTTCCAGCCCCGAGCAGTACTTC.

This clonotype was picked up one time. The chain is built from TRBV12-3 or TRBV12-4 and TRBJ1-2; possibly TRBD1 for D (6 bases). Between the trimmed V and J ends, which lost 9 bases and 8 bases, there was a span of 13 bases. CDR3 length equals 11 residues. The CDR3 coding sequence is TGTGCCAGACCACAGGGAGAAGGCTACACCTTC. This encodes CARPQGEGYTF.

This clonotype appeared many times. V is TRBV19 and J is TRBJ2-2; 13 bases align to TRBD2. Germline V gene data show CDR1 as LNHDA and CDR2 as SQIVND (reference sequence). This CDR3 is built from 17 residues. V gave up 7 bases and J gave up 5 bases; unmatched junction bases: 10. The DNA for the CDR3 is TGTGCCAGTACCCCACTAGCGGGAGGGCCAGGTACCGGGGAGCTGTTTTTT. Residues: CASTPLAGGPGTGELFF.

This clonotype was recorded at least ten times. The genes are TRBV2 and TRBJ2-3; D is unresolved. CDR1 is SNHLY, CDR2 FYNNEI, per germline. Between the trimmed V and J ends, which lost 3 bases and 3 bases, there was a span of 4 bases. The CDR3 consists of 12 residues. The CDR3 loop reads CASSDLTDTQYF. The DNA for the CDR3 is TGTGCCAGCAGTGACTTAACAGATACGCAGTATTTT.

This clonotype has at least ten counts. V gene TRBV6-1 combines with J gene TRBJ2-1, with D unclear. The V and J ends lost 3 bases and 6 bases respectively, with 21 bases between them. The CDR3 runs 17 residues. Germline V gene data show CDR1 as MNHNS and CDR2 as SASEGT. The CDR3: CASSDGTTPIVGNEQFF. For the CDR3, the DNA is TGTGCCAGCAGTGATGGAACTACGCCCATCGTAGGCAATGAGCAGTTCTTC.

This chain connects TRBV6-1 to TRBJ2-2; D unresolved. The CDR3 length is 13 residues. Germline loops: CDR1 MNHNS, CDR2 SASEGT. The V gene lost 6 bases and the J gene lost 4 bases, with 9 bases spanning the gap. The chain's CDR3 is CASRPLLTGELFF. CDR3 nucleotide sequence: TGTGCCAGCAGACCTTTGCTCACCGGGGAGCTGTTTTTT.

This clonotype was detected ten times or more. The V call is TRBV20-1, the J call TRBJ1-3; D is uncertain. The germline CDR1 and CDR2 sequences are DFQATT and SNEGSKA (reference sequence). CDR3 length equals 15 residues. Trimming took 0 bases from V and 2 from J, leaving 11 bases between them. The CDR3 DNA reads TGCAGTGCTAGAGACAACAGAGCTACTGGAAACACCATATATTTT. This translates into CSARDNRATGNTIYF.

Concerning this clonotype: The junction does not match germline at one end; this may be a read error. The chain links TRBV9 to TRBJ1-6; 11 nucleotides match TRBD1. The CDR3 totals 15 residues. Germline CDR1 and CDR2: SGDLS and YYNGEE. The CDR3, as DNA: TGTACCAGCAGCGCGGACAGGGGGCAACCTTCACCCCTCCACTTT. Protein sequence: CTSSADRGQPSPLHF.

For this clonotype: A read error may account for a junction end that differs from germline. The rearrangement joins TRBV11-2 to TRBJ2-3; 13 nucleotides agree with TRBD2. Germline values: CDR1 SGHAT, CDR2 FQNNGV. This CDR3 has 17 amino acids. The CDR3 loop is CASSKLAGGAVRDRQYF. DNA for the CDR3: TGTGCCAGCAGCAAACTAGCGGGAGGGGCAGTGAGGGATAGGCAGTATTTT.

This clonotype was recorded a few times. This rearrangement joins TRBV24-1 to TRBJ2-5, with TRBD2 identical over 8 bases. V shed 9 bases, J shed 0 bases, and the junction held 5 bases outside the gene matches. The CDR3 extends over 14 amino acids. Germline-derived CDR1 and CDR2 are KGHDR and SFDVKD. CDR3 loop: CATSAGVYQETQYF. In nucleotides, the CDR3 is TGTGCCACCTCAGCGGGAGTGTACCAAGAGACCCAGTACTTC.

This clonotype was detected ten times or more. The chain uses TRBV5-4 and TRBJ1-6; D is ambiguous. Trimming removed 4 bases from V and 0 bases from J, with 5 bases in between. The CDR3 runs 14 residues. CDR1 and CDR2 from the germline V gene are SGHNT and YYREEE (reference sequence). CDR3 residues: CASSGSSYNSPLHF. CDR3 sequence (DNA): TGTGCCAGCAGCGGCAGCTCCTATAATTCACCCCTCCACTTT.

The chain employs TRBV2 and TRBJ2-7; the D gene could be TRBD1 or TRBD2 (6 bases each). V was clipped by 4 bases and J by 1 base, with 11 bases between them. Per germline, CDR1 SNHLY and CDR2 FYNNEI. CDR3 size: 14 residues. The CDR3 loop is CASSGRGHSYEQYF. Written as DNA, the CDR3 is TGTGCCAGCAGTGGGCGGGGACATTCCTACGAGCAGTACTTC.

This clonotype was detected many times. The genes are TRBV2 and TRBJ1-2; D call uncertain. Germline CDR1 is SNHLY and CDR2 is FYNNEI. This CDR3 has 15 residues. V was shortened by 7 bases and J by 0 bases, with 15 bases between the two germline ends. The CDR3 loop reads CASILPPGANYGYTF. For the CDR3, the DNA is TGTGCCAGCATTCTACCCCCAGGAGCTAACTATGGCTACACCTTC.

In this sample, this clonotype turned up once. The J gene is TRBJ1-5, the V gene TRBV11-2, with a tentative D call TRBD1 (6 bases). This CDR3 spans 16 amino acids. V gave up 0 bases and J gave up 1 base, with 10 bases separating them. Looked up from germline, CDR1 is SGHAT and CDR2 is FQNNGV. CDR3 loop: CASSLDPRGSNQPQHF. Here the CDR3 DNA reads TGTGCCAGCAGCTTAGACCCCAGGGGAAGCAATCAGCCCCAGCATTTT.

The chain couples TRBV27 to TRBJ1-4; D may be TRBD1 (6 bases). Trimming shortened V by 6 bases and J by 9 bases, and 11 bases separated the two germline ends. This CDR3 comprises 12 residues. Germline V lookup: CDR1 MNHEY, CDR2 SMNVEV (reference sequence). CDR3 bases: TGTGCCAGCAGCAGGGACACCAAAAAACTGTTTTTT. Protein: CASSRDTKKLFF.

The chain uses TRBV20-1 and TRBJ1-1; D possibly corresponds to TRBD1 (6 bases). V was pared by 0 bases and J by 4 bases, with 15 bases between. CDR1 DFQATT and CDR2 SNEGSKA come from the germline V gene (reference sequence). CDR3 length: 15 residues. The CDR3 nucleotides read TGCAGTGCTAGAGATGAACAGGGAGGAAGCACTGAAGCTTTCTTT. Translation gives CSARDEQGGSTEAFF.